These T cell receptor beta chains were read from a single sample in a study of neurological immune-mediated disorders. TCRdb re-called the 5' RACE reads with MiXCR, one entry per CDR3 protein. Of roughly 25,000 distinct CDR3 sequences listed, approximately 13% are singletons. What was sequenced was CD4+ T cells from blood. The source is a female donor with HTLV-1-associated myelopathy (HAM/TSP). Both conserved end residues are part of each CDR3. A D gene is named only where the DNA matches it firmly. Rows may omit the clone size; those that give it use once, few, many or a size class.

j_call clone_size v_call d_call cdr3_aa cdr3_nt
TRBJ2-7 many TRBV10-3 TRBD2 CAIRGGEGEQYF TGTGCCATCCGGGGGGGAGAGGGGGAGCAGTACTTC
TRBJ2-1 many TRBV12-3/TRBV12-4 TRBD2 CASTLREAGNEQFF TGTGCCAGCACCCTCCGGGAGGCCGGGAATGAGCAGTTCTTC
TRBJ2-3 many TRBV20-1 TRBD2 CSGLGQARRGIPADTQYF TGCAGTGGGCTGGGGCAGGCCCGGCGGGGGATACCAGCAGATACGCAGTATTTT
TRBJ2-1 many TRBV20-1 TRBD2 CSAIGGASAEQFF TGCAGTGCTATCGGGGGGGCCTCCGCTGAGCAGTTCTTC
TRBJ1-1 many TRBV3-1 - CASSPRRVNTEAFF TGTGCCAGCAGCCCCCGCAGGGTGAACACTGAAGCTTTCTTT
TRBJ1-6 many TRBV5-1 TRBD1 CASKIRDRDWSPLHF TGCGCCAGCAAGATCCGGGACAGGGATTGGTCACCCCTCCACTTT
TRBJ2-3 many TRBV5-4 - CASSLIAGDTQYF TGTGCCAGCAGCTTGATAGCTGGAGATACGCAGTATTTT
TRBJ2-5 once TRBV5-1 - CASSPKGRGETQYF TGCGCCAGCAGCCCGAAGGGTCGAGGGGAGACACAGTACTTC
TRBJ2-3 many TRBV20-1 - CSARATGRGTDTQYF TGCAGTGCTAGAGCGACAGGGAGGGGCACAGATACGCAGTATTTT
TRBJ2-2 many TRBV20-1 - CSASNGNTGELFF TGCAGTGCTAGTAACGGGAACACCGGGGAGCTGTTTTTT
TRBJ2-5 many TRBV20-1 TRBD1 CSAMVTGTGAKETQYF TGCAGTGCCATGGTCACCGGGACAGGGGCCAAAGAGACCCAGTACTTC
TRBJ2-2 medium-sized TRBV5-1 - CASRGQNTGELFF TGCGCCAGCAGGGGACAGAACACCGGGGAGCTGTTTTTT
TRBJ2-5 many TRBV7-3 - CASSPNTGSSQYF TGTGCCAGCAGCCCCAATACGGGTTCCTCCCAGTACTTC
TRBJ2-3 medium-sized TRBV7-3 - CASSLSGSTDTQYF TGTGCCAGCAGCTTAAGCGGGAGCACAGATACGCAGTATTTT
TRBJ2-5 many TRBV29-1 - CSVGGETQYF TGCAGCGTTGGGGGGGAGACCCAGTACTTC
TRBJ2-7 many TRBV5-1 - CASSSDTTYEQYF TGCGCCAGCAGCTCAGACACTACCTACGAGCAGTACTTC
TRBJ1-4 many TRBV18 - CASSPPPVATNEKLFF TGTGCCAGCTCACCACCTCCCGTTGCAACTAATGAAAAACTGTTTTTT
TRBJ2-7 - TRBV15 - CATSRDRGTYEQYF TGTGCCACCAGCAGAGATCGGGGAACCTACGAGCAGTACTTC
TRBJ1-5 many TRBV20-1 - CRHDQPQHF TGCAGACACGATCAGCCCCAGCATTTT
TRBJ2-1 - TRBV15 TRBD2 CATSKGTSGIVYNEQFF TGTGCCACCAGCAAAGGGACTAGCGGGATCGTTTACAATGAGCAGTTCTTC
TRBJ1-2 many TRBV24-1 - CATSDPRGDMLDYTF TGTGCCACCAGTGATCCCCGGGGGGACATGCTTGACTACACCTTC
TRBJ2-7 many TRBV28 - CASTTSPPYEQYF TGTGCCAGCACGACCTCTCCGCCCTACGAGCAGTACTTC
TRBJ2-1 many TRBV10-3 TRBD2 CAISETGGEYNEQFF TGTGCCATCAGTGAGACGGGGGGGGAATACAATGAGCAGTTCTTC
TRBJ1-2 many TRBV20-1 - CSARADLTGYGYTF TGCAGTGCTAGAGCTGACCTAACGGGCTATGGCTACACCTTC
TRBJ1-3 medium-sized TRBV11-3 - CASSSRSTDPSGNTIYF TGTGCCAGCAGCTCTCGATCGACAGACCCCTCTGGAAACACCATATATTTT
TRBJ2-2 medium-sized TRBV20-1 - CSARNLNTGELFF TGCAGTGCTAGAAATCTGAACACCGGGGAGCTGTTTTTT
TRBJ2-5 many TRBV11-2 TRBD2 CASSLEGLAQETQYF TGTGCCAGCAGCTTAGAGGGACTAGCACAAGAGACCCAGTACTTC
TRBJ2-1 many TRBV20-1 - CSARSRVGEQFF TGCAGTGCTAGGTCGCGAGTGGGTGAGCAGTTCTTC
TRBJ2-3 many TRBV29-1 TRBD2 CSVESSGRAKTDTQYF TGCAGCGTTGAATCTAGCGGGAGGGCAAAAACAGATACGCAGTATTTT
TRBJ2-1 many TRBV5-8 TRBD2 CASSLEAASGLQFF TGTGCCAGCAGCTTGGAGGCGGCTAGCGGTCTGCAGTTCTTC
TRBJ2-1 many TRBV20-1 - CSASDSQGLSSYNEQFF TGCAGTGCTAGTGATTCCCAGGGTCTGAGCTCCTACAATGAGCAGTTCTTC
TRBJ2-2 many TRBV7-2 - CASSLALQVTGELFF TGTGCCAGCAGCTTAGCCCTGCAAGTCACCGGGGAGCTGTTTTTT